The clone carrying this T cell receptor (beta chain) has ten or more counts. The antigen remains unidentified. Amplification targeted TCR beta CDR3 regions from RNA transcripts. First-round RT-PCR with HTBI primers amplified the TCR CDR3 region. Using its own MiXCR run on the multiplex PCR reads, TCRdb lists one record per CDR3 protein. The table records hundreds of thousands of distinct CDR3 sequences, just under 20% of them present only once. Trimming shortened V by 3 bases and J by 2 bases, and 13 bases separated the two germline ends. The CDR3 is 15 amino acids. The germline V gene encodes CDR1 SEHNR and CDR2 FQNEAQ (reference sequence). This specimen comes from a study of T cells in Graves' hyperthyroidism and ophthalmopathy. Notes on the study in general: A model built on 13 V-J features separated ophthalmopathy from stable hyperthyroidism.

Enrolled ophthalmopathy patients presented with a Clinical Activity Score of at least 3, a NOSPECS grade of at least 4, and disease duration under 3 months. This TCR was recovered from a man in his forties or fifties with Graves' ophthalmopathy. The sequenced sample was blood. J is TRBJ1-1 and V is TRBV7-9, with D uncertain. The CDR3: CASSFGSGANTEAFF. The CDR3 bases are TGTGCCAGCAGCTTTGGCTCGGGCGCCAACACTGAAGCTTTCTTT. Together with reference TRBV7-9 and TRBJ1-1, the CDR3 gives the full variable domain: DTGVSQNPRHKITKRGQNVTFRCDPISEHNRLYWYRQTLGQGPEFLTYFQNEAQLEKSRLLSDRFSAERPKGSFSTLEIQRTEQGDSAMYLCASSFGSGANTEAFFGQGTRLTVV.